A single sample is the source of the 9 T cell receptor beta chains below, sequenced in a study of glioma-infiltrating T cells. Amplification of TCR alpha and beta CDR3 regions from RNA used iRepertoire nested multiplex PCR. TCRdb analysed the multiplex PCR reads with MiXCR anew, one entry per CDR3 protein. In the table there are about 140,000 distinct CDR3 sequences, roughly 43% of which are singletons. The specimen sequenced was glioma tissue, nonneoplastic brain tissue, or PBMCs (not recorded which). These receptors came from a human donor with low-grade glioma or glioblastoma, undergoing nonglioma brain surgery, or in good health (not recorded which).

The genes are TRBV20-1 and TRBJ1-1; 9 bases line up with TRBD1. V gave up 6 bases and J gave up 4 bases; unmatched junction bases: 6. Germline V CDR1 and CDR2: DFQATT, SNEGSKA (reference sequence). The CDR3 sequence is 13 residues long. DNA of the CDR3: TGCAGTGCGTATACGACAGGGGGCACTGAAGCTTTCTTT. Translating it yields CSAYTTGGTEAFF.

This chain links TRBV10-3 with TRBJ1-1, with D tentatively TRBD1 (6 bases). With 0 bases removed from V and 7 bases from J, the gap between germline ends came to 12 bases. Per the germline V gene, CDR1 is ENHRY and CDR2 is SYGVKD. The CDR3 has 14 amino acids. CDR3 loop: CAISESGARGEAFF. In DNA, the CDR3 is TGTGCCATCAGTGAGTCGGGGGCTCGGGGTGAAGCTTTCTTT.

As for this clonotype: One end of the junction does not line up with germline, which may come from a read error. In DNA, the CDR3 is TGTGCCAGCAGTCGACAGGGGACCTCCTACGAGCGGTACTTC. Protein: CASSRQGTSYERYF. The rearrangement links TRBV25-1 to TRBJ2-7; the match to TRBD1 covers 8 bases. CDR3 length: 14 amino acids. The V gene's germline CDR1 is MGHDK and CDR2 SYGVNS.

This chain links TRBV2 with TRBJ1-2; no definite D call. The V and J ends lost 3 bases and 4 bases respectively, with 12 bases between them. The CDR3 runs to 14 residues. Germline V CDR1 and CDR2: SNHLY, FYNNEI. As DNA, the CDR3 is TGTGCCAGCAGTGACAGGTCAACTGCCTATGGCTACACCTTC. It translates to CASSDRSTAYGYTF.

The table lists this clonotype with a few counts. DNA for the CDR3: TGTGCCAGCGAGGACCCGGGTACAGATACGCAGTATTTT. Translated: CASEDPGTDTQYF. The V call is TRBV2, the J call TRBJ2-3; the D is unclear. Trimming took off 8 bases at V and 3 bases at J, with 12 bases between the two ends. This CDR3 is 13 amino acids long. Germline CDR1 is SNHLY and CDR2 is FYNNEI.

Only a few counts were recorded for this clonotype. The chain uses TRBV20-1 and TRBJ2-7; 7 nucleotides match TRBD2. The CDR3 has 13 residues. Trimming at V came to 1 base and at J to 4 bases, leaving 4 bases not matched to a gene. Germline loops: CDR1 DFQATT, CDR2 SNEGSKA (reference sequence). The CDR3 sequence: CSARGGGRYEQYF. The CDR3 DNA follows: TGCAGTGCTAGAGGGGGGGGACGGTACGAGCAGTACTTC.

This clonotype was seen only a few times. CDR3 region: CASSARTGVTQYF. CDR3 nucleotide sequence: TGTGCCAGCAGCGCCCGGACAGGCGTTACGCAGTATTTT. The chain combines TRBV7-9 with TRBJ2-3, with 7 bases aligning to TRBD1. The junction had 7 bases not matched to a gene; V was cut back by 5 bases and J by 8 bases. The V gene's germline CDR1 is SEHNR and CDR2 FQNEAQ (reference sequence). CDR3 size: 13 residues.

A note on this clonotype: A read error is possible here, since a much larger clone lies one base away. V gene TRBV29-1 combines with J gene TRBJ2-1; D uncertain. CDR1 is SQVTM, CDR2 ANQGSEA, per germline. The CDR3 totals 10 residues. CDR3 amino acids: CGVGYNEQFF. DNA for the CDR3: TGCGGCGTTGGGTACAATGAGCAGTTCTTC.

As concerns this clonotype: At one end, the junction sequence differs from germline, possibly due to a read error. The gene calls are TRBV6-5 and TRBJ2-1, with 11 nucleotides matching TRBD2. CDR1 MNHEY and CDR2 SVGAGI come from the germline V gene. The CDR3 covers 16 residues. The chain's CDR3 is CASSLSGLADYNEEFF. The CDR3 nucleotides are TGTGCCAGCAGTTTATCGGGACTAGCGGACTACAATGAGGAGTTCTTC.